These T cell receptor beta chains were read from a single sample in a study of blood T cell repertoires in COVID-19. Sequenced by immunoSEQ multiplex PCR; TCRdb stores in-frame clones only, minus some. The sample has roughly 190,000 clones, roughly 84% seen once. Input material: PBMCs or T cells enriched from blood (not recorded which). The receptor source for this set is a woman between 25 and 40 years old who had been exposed to COVID-19. CDR3s include the opening cysteine and the closing phenylalanine or tryptophan. D genes are given only for firm matches.

cdr3_aa: CASSDSMQPQHF
cdr3_length: 12
d_call: -
v_call: TRBV2

cdr3_aa: CASSVYRATEAFF
cdr3_length: 13
d_call: -
v_call: TRBV12-3/TRBV12-4

cdr3_aa: CASSIRGAGNTIYF
cdr3_length: 14
d_call: -
v_call: TRBV19

cdr3_aa: CASSLSDRPSYEQYF
cdr3_length: 15
d_call: -
v_call: TRBV6-6

cdr3_aa: CASPQLGGGMLF
cdr3_length: 12
d_call: -
v_call: TRBV5-1

cdr3_aa: CASSPTGDSYGYTF
cdr3_length: 14
d_call: -
v_call: TRBV6-5

cdr3_aa: CASSRGLAGGSYNEQFF
cdr3_length: 17
d_call: TRBD2
v_call: TRBV19

cdr3_aa: CASRTNKGQGLAFF
cdr3_length: 14
d_call: TRBD1
v_call: TRBV11-2

cdr3_aa: CASRIWQTGSSYNSPLHF
cdr3_length: 18
d_call: TRBD1
v_call: TRBV11-2

cdr3_aa: CASSSDRVNTGELFF
cdr3_length: 15
d_call: TRBD1
v_call: TRBV6-5

cdr3_aa: CASSSGSGANVLTF
cdr3_length: 14
d_call: -
v_call: TRBV6-2/TRBV6-3

cdr3_aa: CSVSGAIGGDEQFF
cdr3_length: 14
d_call: TRBD1
v_call: TRBV29-1

cdr3_aa: CASSLAAGSAFF
cdr3_length: 12
d_call: -
v_call: TRBV11-2

cdr3_aa: CAYGGAGYNEQFF
cdr3_length: 13
d_call: TRBD2
v_call: TRBV2

cdr3_aa: CATSTPGGTQYF
cdr3_length: 12
d_call: TRBD2
v_call: TRBV24-1

cdr3_aa: CASVTLGQPEAQHF
cdr3_length: 14
d_call: -
v_call: TRBV19